This passage covers 17 T cell receptor beta chains from one sample sequenced in a study of T cell clonality in common variable immunodeficiency. The assay was immunoSEQ multiplex PCR, and TCRdb's table has in-frame clones only and misses some. The data list 28,000 or so clones, none observed once; roughly 3% falls to the top ten. These receptors are not linked to any known antigen. The study's findings and limits: In common variable immunodeficiency, TCR beta chains reportedly carried fewer deletions and N-nucleotide insertions.

The sample comprised peripheral blood mononuclear cells. The receptors derive from a human donor with common variable immunodeficiency.

This clone has a handful of counts. The read ends 3 residues early relative to the CDR3; the germline J gene fills the gap. The V and J genes are TRBV7-3 and TRBJ1-1, with D perhaps matching TRBD1 (5 bases). V lost 5 bases and J 2 bases, leaving 12 bases between the germline ends. In germline, CDR1 is SGHTA, CDR2 FQGTGA. There are 14 residues in the CDR3. CDR3 region: CASSPGAVNTEAFF. The DNA read from the CDR3 is TGTGCCAGCAGCCCTGGGGCAGTCAACACTGAA.

This clone was counted a few times. Read data end 3 residues before the CDR3 end; the end is taken from the germline J gene. The chain combines TRBV7-8 with TRBJ1-1; TRBD1 agrees at 12 bases. Germline V lookup: CDR1 SGHVS, CDR2 FQNEAQ. The CDR3 extends over 14 amino acids. The sequenced CDR3 bases are TGTGCCAGCAGCTTAGTGGGACAGGGGGCTAGA. This codes for CASSLVGQGAR. The CDR3 as a whole reads CASSLVGQGARAFF.

In its sample, this clone was seen many times. Read coverage stops 3 residues before the CDR3 terminus; the germline J gene supplies the remainder. The rearrangement links TRBV30 to TRBJ1-1; 7 nucleotides match TRBD1. The CDR3 loop spans 17 amino acids. Germline trimming cut 0 bases from V and 0 bases from J; bases unmatched to any gene: 10. Germline V gives CDR1 GTSNPN, CDR2 SVGIG (reference sequence). The covered CDR3 bases are TGTGCCTGGAGTGTACGGGACAGCAAGCCATTGAACACTGAA. It translates to CAWSVRDSKPLNTE. The whole CDR3 is CAWSVRDSKPLNTEAFF.

This clone was found many times. The read halts 3 residues ahead of the CDR3 end, with the missing end drawn from the germline J gene. The chain joins TRBV6-2 or TRBV6-3 to TRBJ2-1; no reliable D call. Germline V gene sequence: CDR1 MNHEY, CDR2 SVGEGT. V gave up 5 bases and J gave up 7 bases, with 24 bases separating them. This CDR3 comprises 17 residues. Incomplete CDR3 DNA: TGTGCCAGCAGTCAAAGCCCCCCAGCCGACCCCGGGAATGAG. It encodes CASSQSPPADPGNE. The CDR3 as a whole reads CASSQSPPADPGNEQFF.

This clone was counted only a few times. The read gets to within 3 residues of the CDR3 end, and the germline J gene fills in the rest. The J gene is TRBJ2-7, the V gene TRBV5-6, with unresolved D. V lost 0 bases and J 4 bases, leaving 8 bases between the germline ends. This CDR3 comprises 13 residues. Germline CDR1 SGHDT, CDR2 YYEEEE. This CDR3 reads CASSLGQKYEQYF. The sequenced part of the CDR3 DNA is TGTGCCAGCAGCTTGGGACAAAAATACGAG.

In this sample, this clone turned up many times. With the read ending 3 residues before the CDR3 end, the germline J gene is used to fill in that end. V gene TRBV13 combines with J gene TRBJ1-3; 8 bases match TRBD1. The germline V gene encodes CDR1 PRHDT and CDR2 FYEKMQ (reference sequence). Trimming removed 4 bases from V and 2 bases from J; junction bases left unmatched: 7. The CDR3 runs 16 residues. CDR3 sequence reads: CASSSSLRGPGNTIYF. The sequenced part of the CDR3 DNA is TGTGCCAGCAGCTCTTCTCTCAGGGGGCCTGGAAACACC.

This clone has at least ten counts. The CDR3 extends 3 residues past the end of the read, so its final part is completed from the germline J gene. V gene TRBV19 combines with J gene TRBJ2-1; D is perhaps TRBD1 (6 bases). Per the germline V gene, CDR1 is LNHDA and CDR2 is SQIVND (reference sequence). Deletions cut 5 bases from V and 2 bases from J, with 13 bases between. This CDR3 has 15 residues. The CDR3 bases that were read are TGTGCCAGTAGTCTACAGGGTTTTCCCTACAATGAG. It specifies CASSLQGFPYNE. The whole CDR3 region reads CASSLQGFPYNEQFF.

Points on this clone: The sequence runs out 3 residues before the end of the CDR3; the remainder is reconstructed from the germline J gene. V usage is TRBV20-1 and J usage is TRBJ2-7; 12 bases match TRBD2. The CDR3 is made up of 13 amino acids. V trimming: 7 bases; J trimming: 4 bases; junction bases outside the gene matches: 5. Germline CDR1 and CDR2: DFQATT and SNEGSKA (reference sequence). CDR3 DNA (partial): TGCAGTGGGGGACTAGCGGGCTTATACGAG. This codes for CSGGLAGLYE. The whole CDR3 protein reads CSGGLAGLYEQYF.

This clone was seen ten or more times. The CDR3 is cut off 3 residues early in the read; its end comes from the germline J gene. This chain links TRBV7-3 with TRBJ2-7; 8 bases match TRBD2. The CDR3 consists of 15 residues. Germline CDR1 and CDR2: SGHTA and FQGTGA. The V gene end was trimmed by 1 base and the J gene end by 2 bases; junction bases not matched to a gene: 4. The part of the CDR3 DNA that was read is TGTGCCAGCAGCTTAAGGCGGGGGGCTCCCTACGAG. Amino acid sequence: CASSLRRGAPYE. From start to end, the CDR3 is CASSLRRGAPYEQYF.

This clone was recorded a few times. The sequenced CDR3 bases are TGTGCCAGCAGCGAAAACAGGGGTAACTATGGC. Translated, it gives CASSENRGNYG. The full CDR3 protein reads CASSENRGNYGYTF. The chain links TRBV11-2 to TRBJ1-2; 7 bases line up with TRBD1. The CDR3 end falls 3 residues outside the read, so it is completed with the germline J gene. J gave up 1 base and V 5 bases, and 4 bases lay outside the gene matches. Germline CDR1 and CDR2: SGHAT and FQNNGV. The CDR3 length is 14 residues. Variable domain in full (rest from reference TRBV11-2 and TRBJ1-2): EAGVAQSPRYKIIEKRQSVAFWCNPISGHATLYWYQQILGQGPKLLIQFQNNGVVDDSQLPKDRFSAERLKGVDSTLKIQPAKLEDSAVYLCASSENRGNYGYTFGSGTRLTVV.

Turning to this clone: The read falls 3 residues short of the CDR3 end, and the missing part is taken from the germline J gene. V gene TRBV29-1 combines with J gene TRBJ2-7; tentatively, D is TRBD2 (6 bases). This CDR3 contains 15 residues. Germline CDR1 and CDR2: SQVTM and ANQGSEA. V was pared by 7 bases and J by 3 bases, with 22 bases between. The sequenced part of the CDR3 DNA is TGCAGCGCACCGCCGGCGGGGAGACCCCTCTACGAG. It specifies CSAPPAGRPLYE. Given in full, the CDR3 is CSAPPAGRPLYEQYF.

This clone showed up just a few times. The sequenced fragment ends 3 residues before the CDR3 boundary, so the rest is inferred from the germline J gene. The rearrangement links TRBV7-6 to TRBJ1-3; maybe TRBD1 (6 bases). Trimming left V 1 base short and J 0 bases short, with 13 bases between. CDR1 is SGHVS and CDR2 is FNYEAQ in the germline V gene. This CDR3 has 17 residues. The covered CDR3 bases are TGTGCCAGCAGCTTAGTCCCCACAGGGCCCTCTGGAAACACC. Translation gives CASSLVPTGPSGNT. The whole CDR3 reads CASSLVPTGPSGNTIYF.

About this clone: The read ends 3 residues shy of where the CDR3 ends; the end is completed using the germline J gene. This same CDR3 is encoded by further DNA sequences in the sample. The V call is TRBV5-1, the J call TRBJ1-2, with 9 bases matching TRBD1. The CDR3 covers 16 residues. V dropped 4 bases and J dropped 0; count of bases not matched to a gene: 7. Germline CDR1 and CDR2: SGHRS and YFSETQ. CDR3 sequence reads: CASSAGQGASNYGYTF. The sequenced part of the CDR3 DNA is TGCGCCAGCAGCGCGGGACAGGGAGCTTCTAACTATGGC.

This clone was seen repeatedly, ten times or more. One end of the junction fails to match germline, which may point to a read error. The observed sequence ends 3 residues before the CDR3 terminus, with the missing tail filled in from the germline J gene. The chain combines TRBV4-2 with TRBJ2-1; 10 bases line up with TRBD2. Germline CDR1 LGHNA, CDR2 YNFKEQ. This CDR3 is built from 17 residues. CDR3 DNA, as far as it was read: TGCGCCAGCAGCCAAGAGGCGGATAGCGGGGGGAGGAATGAG. As protein: CASSQEADSGGRNE. The entire CDR3 sequence reads CASSQEADSGGRNEQFF.

This clone has ten or more counts. Sequencing ends 3 residues short of the CDR3 end; the germline J gene provides the rest. This chain links TRBV7-3 with TRBJ2-5; 8 bases are a match to TRBD2. V trimming: 2 bases; J trimming: 4 bases; junction bases outside the gene matches: 6. The CDR3 is 15 amino acids. Germline V gene sequence: CDR1 SGHTA, CDR2 FQGTGA. The CDR3 sequence is CASSLLAGGGETQYF. The sequenced part of the CDR3 DNA is TGTGCCAGCAGCTTATTGGCGGGGGGCGGAGAGACC.

The table lists this clone with a few counts. The CDR3 goes on 3 residues after the read ends, and that part is filled in from the germline J gene. The chain is built from TRBV7-2 and TRBJ2-7, with TRBD1 as a possible D gene (6 bases). There are 13 residues in the CDR3. With 5 bases removed from V and 3 bases from J, the gap between germline ends came to 11 bases. Per germline, CDR1 SGHTA and CDR2 FQGNSA. Here the CDR3 reads CASSTVQGYEQYF. The sequenced CDR3 bases are TGTGCCAGCAGCACAGTACAGGGCTACGAG.

In this sample, this clone turned up a few times. Read coverage stops 3 residues before the CDR3 terminus; the germline J gene supplies the remainder. The rearrangement joins TRBV7-8 to TRBJ2-3, with TRBD2 as a possible D gene (6 bases). V lost 0 bases to trimming and J lost 4 bases, with 11 bases between them. Looked up from germline, CDR1 is SGHVS and CDR2 is FQNEAQ. The CDR3 length is 15 residues. CDR3 sequence: CASSLAGGSADTQYF. The sequenced CDR3 bases are TGTGCCAGCAGCTTAGCTGGGGGGTCGGCAGATACG.